The 12 T cell receptor beta chains in this list originate from one sample, sequenced in a study of CD8+ T cells in alopecia areata. cDNA prepared by RNA extraction and subsequent reverse transcription served as the template for sequencing. This table comes from immunoSEQ multiplex PCR, and its TCRdb copy is limited to in-frame clones, with some not included. Among 140,000 to 150,000 clones listed, 45% to 60% were seen once. Treatment described: oral pan-JAK inhibitor, 5-10 mg twice daily. The specimen was CD8+ T cells sorted from blood, collected at week 4, from a patient treated with tofacitinib. Receptor source: a human donor with alopecia areata.

This chain uses TRBV5-4 with TRBJ2-5; a weak D match, TRBD1 (6 bases). Germline V CDR1 and CDR2: SGHNT, YYREEE (reference sequence). There are 15 residues in the CDR3. Trimming shortened V by 4 bases and J by 2 bases, and 15 bases separated the two germline ends. The CDR3 protein is CASSPTTGWQETQYF. DNA of the CDR3: TGTGCCAGCAGCCCTACAACAGGGTGGCAAGAGACCCAGTACTTC.

This clone was seen just once. This chain uses TRBV25-1 with TRBJ1-5; the D gene is possibly TRBD1 (5 bases). CDR1 is MGHDK, CDR2 SYGVNS, per germline. This CDR3 is 14 amino acids long. V was clipped by 5 bases and J by 4 bases, with 12 bases between them. The CDR3 reads CASSTQGTNQPQHF. In nucleotides, the CDR3 is TGTGCCAGCAGTACCCAGGGAACGAATCAGCCCCAGCATTTT.

This clone was detected a few times. The chain combines TRBV10-2 with TRBJ1-2; D unclear. Germline loops: CDR1 WSHSY, CDR2 SAAADI. This CDR3 comprises 14 residues. V was trimmed by 4 bases and J by 4 bases, leaving 13 bases between them. CDR3 protein: CASSAEGTVYGYTF. CDR3 nucleotides: TGCGCCAGCAGTGCGGAGGGTACAGTCTATGGCTACACCTTC.

Concerning this clone itself: The same CDR3 is also encoded by other DNA sequences in this sample. This rearrangement joins TRBV29-1 to TRBJ2-1; 7 bases align to TRBD1. Trimming took 7 bases from V and 1 from J; bases not matched to a gene: 4. Germline V gene lookup returns CDR1 SQVTM and CDR2 ANQGSEA. The CDR3 totals 13 residues. The CDR3 sequence is CSASGGSYNEQFF. CDR3 DNA sequence: TGCAGCGCATCAGGGGGATCCTACAATGAGCAGTTCTTC.

This clone was seen a handful of times. J is TRBJ1-2 and V is TRBV27, with TRBD1 matching over 8 bases. Germline values: CDR1 MNHEY, CDR2 SMNVEV (reference sequence). J gave up 3 bases and V 4 bases, and 7 bases lay outside the gene matches. This CDR3 has 15 residues. The CDR3 protein is CASSSGPTGDYGYTF. CDR3 in DNA: TGTGCCAGCAGTTCCGGCCCGACAGGGGACTATGGCTACACCTTC.

This clone was observed a handful of times. The chain joins TRBV27 to TRBJ1-5, with D unclear. The CDR3 loop spans 14 amino acids. Germline lookup yields CDR1 MNHEY and CDR2 SMNVEV (reference sequence). Trimming cost V 8 bases and J 0 bases, with 11 bases left between them. CDR3 coding DNA: TGTGCCAGCTCAAACCTCAATAGCAATCAGCCCCAGCATTTT. Residues: CASSNLNSNQPQHF.

This chain connects TRBV5-6 to TRBJ2-5; D remains unclear. V was pared by 4 bases and J by 0 bases, with 7 bases between. There are 13 residues in the CDR3. Germline loops: CDR1 SGHDT, CDR2 YYEEEE. This CDR3 is CASSPTDQETQYF. The CDR3 region has the DNA TGTGCCAGCAGCCCTACGGACCAAGAGACCCAGTACTTC.

This clone was detected a few times. The genes are TRBV6-5 and TRBJ2-1; TRBD1 matches at 10 bases. CDR3 length equals 16 residues. Germline-derived CDR1 and CDR2 are MNHEY and SVGAGI. The V gene end was trimmed by 2 bases and the J gene end by 5 bases; junction bases not matched to a gene: 6. The CDR3 loop is CASSYAGTGANNEQFF. The CDR3 nucleotides read TGTGCCAGCAGTTACGCCGGGACAGGGGCAAACAATGAGCAGTTCTTC.

The rearrangement links TRBV5-6 to TRBJ2-3; D not resolved. V was trimmed by 4 bases and J by 4 bases, leaving 10 bases between them. Germline CDR1 is SGHDT and CDR2 is YYEEEE. The CDR3 spans 13 residues. The CDR3 protein is CASSPESADTQYF. The CDR3 coding sequence is TGTGCCAGCAGCCCGGAGTCGGCAGATACGCAGTATTTT.

The rearrangement links TRBV27 to TRBJ1-2; perhaps TRBD1 as D (5 bases). This CDR3 contains 13 residues. The V gene's germline CDR1 is MNHEY and CDR2 SMNVEV (reference sequence). Trimming took off 6 bases at V and 6 bases at J, with 14 bases between the two ends. The CDR3 loop reads CASSPGQGHGYTF. The DNA of the CDR3 is TGTGCCAGCAGCCCAGGCCAGGGTCATGGCTACACCTTC.

The rearrangement joins TRBV4-1 to TRBJ1-2; weak D call: TRBD1 (5 bases). CDR3 length: 15 residues. Per germline, CDR1 MGHRA and CDR2 YSYEKL. Trimming took off 2 bases at V and 2 bases at J, with 12 bases between the two ends. CDR3 sequence: CASSQMGQGNYGYTF. The CDR3, as DNA: TGCGCCAGCAGCCAAATGGGCCAGGGCAACTATGGCTACACCTTC.

The V gene is TRBV9, the J gene TRBJ2-7; D perhaps matches TRBD1 (6 bases). The length of the CDR3 is 12 residues. V shed 4 bases and J shed 4 bases, with 9 bases lying between them. Germline lookup yields CDR1 SGDLS and CDR2 YYNGEE. The chain's CDR3 is CASSSQGYEQYF. CDR3 bases: TGTGCCAGCAGCTCACAGGGTTACGAGCAGTACTTC.